The 14 T cell receptor beta chains in this list originate from one sample, sequenced in a study of T-cell reconstitution after alpha-beta-depleted transplantation in children. This sample's TCRbeta library carried unique molecular identifier barcodes. Each CDR3 protein gets one entry after TCRdb re-called the PCR reads with MiXCR. The table records 300,000 to 400,000 distinct CDR3 sequences, around 16% of them present only once. The specimen was PBMCs, mostly from graft donor cells, collected 360 days after TCRalphabeta/CD19-depleted stem cell transplant. The source of these receptors is a male patient between 2 and 15 years old who had a stem cell transplant for acute lymphoblastic leukemia, so the T cells may come from the graft donor.

V gene TRBV6-2 or TRBV6-3 combines with J gene TRBJ2-7, with TRBD2 as a possible D gene (6 bases). Germline V gene sequence: CDR1 MNHEY, CDR2 SVGEGT. V lost 5 bases, J lost 5 bases, and 16 bases lay in between. This CDR3 has 14 residues. DNA for the CDR3: TGTGCCAGCAGTCGACTAGGTCGTACGGACGAGCAGTACTTC. Its protein is CASSRLGRTDEQYF.

In this sample, this clonotype turned up a few times. The rearrangement joins TRBV24-1 to TRBJ2-1; no clear D. The V gene lost 5 bases and the J gene lost 2 bases, with 3 bases spanning the gap. The CDR3 runs 12 residues. Germline values: CDR1 KGHDR, CDR2 SFDVKD. The CDR3 here is CATSAPYNEQFF. The CDR3 DNA reads TGTGCCACCAGTGCCCCCTACAATGAGCAGTTCTTC.

The chain uses TRBV2 and TRBJ1-4; D is unclear. V lost 0 bases and J lost 4, with 12 bases in between. Per the germline V gene, CDR1 is SNHLY and CDR2 is FYNNEI. The CDR3 has 16 residues. Written as DNA, the CDR3 is TGTGCCAGCAGTGAAGCGCTTCAAGGAAATAATGAAAAACTGTTTTTT. Translating gives CASSEALQGNNEKLFF.

This clonotype was detected a few times. In DNA form, the CDR3 reads TGCAGTGCTACTAACTTCAGGGACAAGGATAATCAGCCCCAGCATTTT. Translated, it gives CSATNFRDKDNQPQHF. V and J are TRBV20-1 and TRBJ1-5; possible D gene TRBD1, 6 bases. V lost 4 bases and J lost 4, with 20 bases in between. CDR1 and CDR2 from the germline V gene are DFQATT and SNEGSKA (reference sequence). The CDR3 sequence is 16 residues long.

For the CDR3, the DNA is TGTGCCAGCAAAGATCCGGGGGATCCCTTCAATCAGCCCCAGCATTTT. Translation: CASKDPGDPFNQPQHF. The chain links TRBV6-2 or TRBV6-3 to TRBJ1-5; tentative D call: TRBD1 (5 bases). The CDR3 covers 16 residues. The germline gives CDR1 MNHEY, CDR2 SVGEGT. Trimming shortened V by 7 bases and J by 3 bases, and 19 bases separated the two germline ends.

V is TRBV28 and J is TRBJ2-5, with D possibly TRBD2 on 5 matching bases. This CDR3 is 15 amino acids long. Germline V gene lookup returns CDR1 MDHEN and CDR2 SYDVKM. Trimming took off 6 bases at V and 8 bases at J, with 22 bases between the two ends. In nucleotides, the CDR3 is TGTGCCAGCAGCCATATGGCAGGACGGGAAAAAACCCAGTACTTC. Protein: CASSHMAGREKTQYF.

This clonotype was found a few times. The chain links TRBV12-3 or TRBV12-4 to TRBJ2-1; the D gene is possibly TRBD2 (5 bases). V was shortened by 2 bases and J by 10 bases, with 6 bases between the two germline ends. CDR3 size: 11 residues. CDR3 loop: CASSLRREQFF. Here the CDR3 DNA reads TGTGCCAGCAGTTTAAGGAGGGAGCAGTTCTTC.

This clonotype appeared a single time. The V and J genes are TRBV11-2 and TRBJ2-1; tentative D call: TRBD2 (5 bases). V was trimmed by 1 base and J by 3 bases, leaving 16 bases between them. The CDR3 is made up of 17 amino acids. Germline values: CDR1 SGHAT, CDR2 FQNNGV. The CDR3 nucleotides are TGTGCCAGCAGCTTAGTGTTTAGAGGGAGCCACTACAATGAGCAGTTCTTC. Protein product: CASSLVFRGSHYNEQFF.

This clonotype was counted only a few times. The genes are TRBV5-1 and TRBJ2-3; 7 positions match TRBD1. Germline V gene lookup returns CDR1 SGHRS and CDR2 YFSETQ. This CDR3 spans 14 amino acids. Germline trimming cut 3 bases from V and 5 bases from J; bases unmatched to any gene: 6. The DNA of the CDR3 is TGCGCCAGCAGCTCCGGACAGGCGGGAGATACGCAGTATTTT. This translates into CASSSGQAGDTQYF. Full variable domain (missing parts from reference TRBV5-1 and TRBJ2-3): KAGVTQTPRYLIKTRGQQVTLSCSPISGHRSVSWYQQTPGQGLQFLFEYFSETQRNKGNFPGRFSGRQFSNSRSEMNVSTLELGDSALYLCASSSGQAGDTQYFGPGTRLTVL.

The DNA of the CDR3 is TGCAGTGCTAGTGATCCAGCGGGAGGGTACAATGAGCAGTTCTTC. As protein: CSASDPAGGYNEQFF. V and J are TRBV20-1 and TRBJ2-1; 10 nucleotides match TRBD2. Germline V CDR1 and CDR2: DFQATT, SNEGSKA (reference sequence). The CDR3 length is 15 residues. V was clipped by 3 bases and J by 4 bases; unmatched bases: 6.

This clonotype has only a few counts. The gene calls are TRBV24-1 and TRBJ2-1; possibly TRBD1 or TRBD2 for D (5 bases each). The CDR3 spans 17 residues. The germline V gene has CDR1 KGHDR and CDR2 SFDVKD. V was shortened by 0 bases and J by 6 bases, with 17 bases between the two germline ends. In DNA form, the CDR3 reads TGTGCCACCAGTGATTTGCCTGTTAGCACGAGGGGCAATGAGCAGTTCTTC. Translating gives CATSDLPVSTRGNEQFF.

The CDR3 nucleotides read TGTGCCAGCTCAGTCGGTTCGCAAGAGACCCAGTACTTC. It translates to CASSVGSQETQYF. The chain combines TRBV18 with TRBJ2-5; D unresolved. This CDR3 is 13 amino acids long. Per germline, CDR1 KGHSH and CDR2 LQKENI. The ends were cut back, 5 bases at V and 2 bases at J, with 9 bases in the middle.

The V and J genes are TRBV5-1 and TRBJ1-2, with a possible D match to TRBD1 (5 bases). V was trimmed by 0 bases and J by 7 bases, leaving 16 bases between them. The CDR3 runs to 15 residues. Germline CDR1 and CDR2: SGHRS and YFSETQ. The CDR3 nucleotides read TGCGCCAGCAGCTTGGCTCAGCAGGGTTTGGGTGGCTACACCTTC. Translating gives CASSLAQQGLGGYTF.

The chain links TRBV28 to TRBJ2-7, with TRBD2 as a possible D gene (5 bases). The CDR3 consists of 13 residues. V gave up 10 bases and J gave up 1 base, with 14 bases separating them. Germline-derived CDR1 and CDR2 are MDHEN and SYDVKM. CDR3 residues: CAIKGAFSYEQYF. The CDR3 DNA sequence: TGTGCCATCAAGGGAGCTTTTTCCTACGAGCAGTACTTC.